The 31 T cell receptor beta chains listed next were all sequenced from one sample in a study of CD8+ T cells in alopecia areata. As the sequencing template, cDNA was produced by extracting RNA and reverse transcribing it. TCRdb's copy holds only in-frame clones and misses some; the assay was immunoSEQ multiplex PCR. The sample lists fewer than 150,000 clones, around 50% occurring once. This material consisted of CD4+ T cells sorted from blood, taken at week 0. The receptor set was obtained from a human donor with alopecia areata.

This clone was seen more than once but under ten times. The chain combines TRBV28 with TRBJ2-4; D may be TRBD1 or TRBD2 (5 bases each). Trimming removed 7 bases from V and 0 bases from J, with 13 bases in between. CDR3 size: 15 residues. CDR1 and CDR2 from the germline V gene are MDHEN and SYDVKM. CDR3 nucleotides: TGTGCCAGCAAGCTTGCCGGGGCAGCCAAAAACATTCAGTACTTC. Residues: CASKLAGAAKNIQYF.

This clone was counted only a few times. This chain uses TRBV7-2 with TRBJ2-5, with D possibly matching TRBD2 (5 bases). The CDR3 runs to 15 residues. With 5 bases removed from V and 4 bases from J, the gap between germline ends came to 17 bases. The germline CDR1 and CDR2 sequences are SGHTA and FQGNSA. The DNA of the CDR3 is TGTGCCAGCAGCCATTCTAGCTCAGTGAGAGAGACCCAGTACTTC. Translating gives CASSHSSSVRETQYF. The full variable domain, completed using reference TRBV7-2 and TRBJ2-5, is GAGVSQSPSNKVTEKGKDVELRCDPISGHTALYWYRQSLGQGLEFLIYFQGNSAPDKSGLPSDRFSAERTGGSVSTLTIQRTQQEDSAVYLCASSHSSSVRETQYFGPGTRLLVL.

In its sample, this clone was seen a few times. The CDR3 reads CASSLSPALHSGANVLTF. The DNA of the CDR3 is TGTGCCAGCAGTTTATCCCCGGCCCTCCACTCTGGGGCCAACGTCCTGACTTTC. The rearrangement uses TRBV27 and TRBJ2-6; D not resolved. Germline values: CDR1 MNHEY, CDR2 SMNVEV (reference sequence). Trimming stripped 0 bases from V and 0 bases from J, with 12 bases between. The CDR3 spans 18 residues.

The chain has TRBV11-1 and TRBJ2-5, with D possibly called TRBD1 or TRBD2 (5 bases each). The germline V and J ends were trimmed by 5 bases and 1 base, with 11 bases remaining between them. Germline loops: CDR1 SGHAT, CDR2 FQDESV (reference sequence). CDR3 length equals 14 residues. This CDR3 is CASSPGRFQETQYF. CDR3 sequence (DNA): TGTGCCAGCAGCCCGGGACGGTTCCAAGAGACCCAGTACTTC. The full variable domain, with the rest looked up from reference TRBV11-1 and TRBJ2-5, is EAEVAQSPRYKITEKSQAVAFWCDPISGHATLYWYRQILGQGPELLVQFQDESVVDDSQLPKDRFSAERLKGVDSTLKIQPAELGDSAMYLCASSPGRFQETQYFGPGTRLLVL.

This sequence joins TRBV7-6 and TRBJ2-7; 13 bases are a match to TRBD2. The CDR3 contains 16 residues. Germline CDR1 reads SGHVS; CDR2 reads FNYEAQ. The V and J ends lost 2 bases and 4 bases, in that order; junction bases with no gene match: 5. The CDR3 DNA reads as TGTGCCAGCAGCTTACCCCAGACTAGCGGGGGGTACGAGCAGTACTTC. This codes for CASSLPQTSGGYEQYF.

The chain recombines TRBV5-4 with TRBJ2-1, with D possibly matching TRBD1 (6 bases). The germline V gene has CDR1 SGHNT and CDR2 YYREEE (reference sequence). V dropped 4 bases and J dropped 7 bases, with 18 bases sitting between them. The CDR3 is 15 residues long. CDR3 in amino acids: CASSPQGLRRNEQFF. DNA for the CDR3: TGTGCCAGCAGCCCACAGGGTCTTAGGAGGAATGAGCAGTTCTTC.

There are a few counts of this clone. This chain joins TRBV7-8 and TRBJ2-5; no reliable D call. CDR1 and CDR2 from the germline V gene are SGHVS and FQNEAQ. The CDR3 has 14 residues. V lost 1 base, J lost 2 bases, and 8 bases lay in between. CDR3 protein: CASSLDPRQETQYF. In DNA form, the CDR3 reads TGTGCCAGCAGCTTAGATCCGAGGCAAGAGACCCAGTACTTC.

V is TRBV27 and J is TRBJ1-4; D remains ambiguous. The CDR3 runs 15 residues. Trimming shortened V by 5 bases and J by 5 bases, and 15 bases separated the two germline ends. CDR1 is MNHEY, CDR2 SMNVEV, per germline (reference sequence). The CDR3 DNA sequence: TGTGCCAGCAGTCTGGACGTACTCACAAATGAAAAACTGTTTTTT. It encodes CASSLDVLTNEKLFF.

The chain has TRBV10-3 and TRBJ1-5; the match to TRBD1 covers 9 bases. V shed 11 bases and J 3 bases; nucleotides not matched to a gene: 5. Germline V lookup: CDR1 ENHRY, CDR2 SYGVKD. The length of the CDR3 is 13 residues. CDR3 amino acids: CAVTGGPNQPQHF. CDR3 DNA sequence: TGTGCCGTTACAGGGGGCCCCAATCAGCCCCAGCATTTT.

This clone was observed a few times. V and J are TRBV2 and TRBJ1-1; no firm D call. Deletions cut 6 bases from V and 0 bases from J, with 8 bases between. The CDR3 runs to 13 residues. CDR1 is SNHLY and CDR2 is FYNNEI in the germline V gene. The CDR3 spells CASRPGVNTEAFF. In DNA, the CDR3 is TGTGCCAGCAGGCCGGGCGTGAACACTGAAGCTTTCTTT.

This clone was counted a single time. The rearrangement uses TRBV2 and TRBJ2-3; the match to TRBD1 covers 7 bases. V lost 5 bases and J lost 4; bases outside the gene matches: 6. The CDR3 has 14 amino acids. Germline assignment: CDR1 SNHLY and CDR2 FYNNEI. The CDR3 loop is CASSPTGVADTQYF. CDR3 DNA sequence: TGTGCCAGCAGTCCCACAGGGGTGGCAGATACGCAGTATTTT. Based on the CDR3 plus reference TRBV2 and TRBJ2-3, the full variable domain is EPEVTQTPSHQVTQMGQEVILRCVPISNHLYFYWYRQILGQKVEFLVSFYNNEISEKSEIFDDQFSVERPDGSNFTLKIRSTKLEDSAMYFCASSPTGVADTQYFGPGTRLTVL.

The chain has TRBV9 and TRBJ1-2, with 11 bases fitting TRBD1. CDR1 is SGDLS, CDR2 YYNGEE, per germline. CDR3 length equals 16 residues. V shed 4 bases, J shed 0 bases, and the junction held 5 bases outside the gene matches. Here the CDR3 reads CASSPDRGLANYGYTF. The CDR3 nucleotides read TGTGCCAGCAGCCCGGACAGGGGGCTCGCTAACTATGGCTACACCTTC.

CDR3 sequence (DNA): TGTGCCAGCAGTTTCCAGAGGGGGTGGAATTCACCCCTCCACTTT. It encodes CASSFQRGWNSPLHF. The chain joins TRBV6-5 to TRBJ1-6, with D tentatively TRBD1 (6 bases). CDR1 MNHEY and CDR2 SVGAGI come from the germline V gene. V dropped 4 bases and J dropped 7 bases, with 14 bases sitting between them. The length of the CDR3 is 15 residues.

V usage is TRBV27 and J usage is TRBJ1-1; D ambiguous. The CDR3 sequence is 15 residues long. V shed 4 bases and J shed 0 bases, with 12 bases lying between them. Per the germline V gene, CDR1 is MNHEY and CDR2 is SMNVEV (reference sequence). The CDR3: CASSWASSMNTEAFF. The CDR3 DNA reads TGTGCCAGCAGTTGGGCCAGTTCCATGAACACTGAAGCTTTCTTT.

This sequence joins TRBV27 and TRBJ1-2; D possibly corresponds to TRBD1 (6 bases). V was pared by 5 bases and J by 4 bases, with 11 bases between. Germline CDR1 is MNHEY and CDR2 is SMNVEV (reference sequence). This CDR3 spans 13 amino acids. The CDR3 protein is CASSPSQGYGYTF. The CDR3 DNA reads TGTGCCAGCAGTCCTTCACAGGGCTATGGCTACACCTTC.

The CDR3, as DNA: TGTGCCAGCAGCATAGAACAGGGAACCCAGTACTTC. Translating gives CASSIEQGTQYF. The chain links TRBV7-2 to TRBJ2-5; a weak D match, TRBD1 (6 bases). V was trimmed by 5 bases and J by 8 bases, leaving 12 bases between them. This CDR3 is 12 amino acids long. Germline CDR1 is SGHTA and CDR2 is FQGNSA.

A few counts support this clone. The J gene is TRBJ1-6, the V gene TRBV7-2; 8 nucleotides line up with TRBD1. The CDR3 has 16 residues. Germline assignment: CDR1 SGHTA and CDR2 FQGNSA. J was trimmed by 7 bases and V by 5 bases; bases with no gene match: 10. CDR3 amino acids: CASSNFRTGQNSPLHF. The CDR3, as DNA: TGTGCCAGCAGCAACTTCAGGACAGGGCAGAATTCACCCCTCCACTTT.

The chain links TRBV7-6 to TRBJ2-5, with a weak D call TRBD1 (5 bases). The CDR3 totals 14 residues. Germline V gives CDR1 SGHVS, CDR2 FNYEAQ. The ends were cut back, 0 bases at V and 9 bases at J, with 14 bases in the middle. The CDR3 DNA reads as TGTGCCAGCAGCTTAGCGCAGTCCACACAGGCCCAGTACTTC. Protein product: CASSLAQSTQAQYF.

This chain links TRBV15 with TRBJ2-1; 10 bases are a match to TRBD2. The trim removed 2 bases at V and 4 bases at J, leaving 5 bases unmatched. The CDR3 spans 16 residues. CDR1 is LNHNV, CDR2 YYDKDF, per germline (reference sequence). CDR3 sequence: CATSRTPSGSYNEQFF. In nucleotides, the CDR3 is TGTGCCACCAGCAGAACCCCTAGCGGGAGTTACAATGAGCAGTTCTTC.

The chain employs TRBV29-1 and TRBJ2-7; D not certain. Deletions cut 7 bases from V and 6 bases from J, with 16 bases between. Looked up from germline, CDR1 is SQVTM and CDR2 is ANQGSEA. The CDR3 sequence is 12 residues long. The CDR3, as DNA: TGCAGCGCCAAGGACGGAACCGCCGAGCAGTACTTC. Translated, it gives CSAKDGTAEQYF.

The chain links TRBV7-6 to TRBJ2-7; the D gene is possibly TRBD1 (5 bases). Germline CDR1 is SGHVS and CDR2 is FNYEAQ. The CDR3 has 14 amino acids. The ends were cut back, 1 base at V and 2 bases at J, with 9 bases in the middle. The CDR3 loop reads CASSLVQGPYEQYF. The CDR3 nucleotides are TGTGCCAGCAGCTTAGTGCAGGGCCCCTACGAGCAGTACTTC.

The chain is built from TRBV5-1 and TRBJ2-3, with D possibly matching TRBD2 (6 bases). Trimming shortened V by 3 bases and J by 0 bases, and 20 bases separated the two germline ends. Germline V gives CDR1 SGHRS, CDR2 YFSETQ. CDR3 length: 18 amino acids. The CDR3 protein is CASSWRGPSGSSTDTQYF. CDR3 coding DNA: TGCGCCAGCAGCTGGAGGGGTCCCAGCGGATCTAGCACAGATACGCAGTATTTT.

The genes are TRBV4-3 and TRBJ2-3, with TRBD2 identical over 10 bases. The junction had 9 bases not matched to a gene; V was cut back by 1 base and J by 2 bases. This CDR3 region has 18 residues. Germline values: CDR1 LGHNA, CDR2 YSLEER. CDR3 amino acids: CASSQGVGAGGTTDTQYF. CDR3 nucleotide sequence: TGCGCCAGCAGCCAAGGTGTAGGAGCGGGGGGGACCACAGATACGCAGTATTTT.

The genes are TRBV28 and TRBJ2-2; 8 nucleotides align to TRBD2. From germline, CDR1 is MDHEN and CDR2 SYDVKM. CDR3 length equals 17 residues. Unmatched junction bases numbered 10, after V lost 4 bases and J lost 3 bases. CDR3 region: CASSSQTSGGHTGELFF. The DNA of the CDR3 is TGTGCCAGCAGTTCCCAAACTAGCGGAGGACACACCGGGGAGCTGTTTTTT.

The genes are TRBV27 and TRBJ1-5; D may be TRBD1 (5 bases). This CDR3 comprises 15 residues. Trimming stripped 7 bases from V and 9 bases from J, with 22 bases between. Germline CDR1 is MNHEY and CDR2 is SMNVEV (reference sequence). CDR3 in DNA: TGTGCCAGCAAAGTTGGAGGGACCCAATCAGGGCCCCAGCATTTT. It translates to CASKVGGTQSGPQHF.

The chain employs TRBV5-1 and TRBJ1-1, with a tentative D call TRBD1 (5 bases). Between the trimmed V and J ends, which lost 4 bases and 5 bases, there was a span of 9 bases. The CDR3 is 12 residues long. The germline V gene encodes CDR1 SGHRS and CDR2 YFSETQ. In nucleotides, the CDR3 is TGCGCCAGCAGCGCAGGGTGGACTGAAGCTTTCTTT. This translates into CASSAGWTEAFF.

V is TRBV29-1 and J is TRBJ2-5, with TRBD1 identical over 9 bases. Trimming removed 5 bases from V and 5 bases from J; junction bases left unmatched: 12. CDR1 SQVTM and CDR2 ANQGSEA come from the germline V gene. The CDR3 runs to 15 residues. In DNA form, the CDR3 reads TGCAGCGTTCGGGGACAGGGTAGCCCACGGGAGACCCAGTACTTC. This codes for CSVRGQGSPRETQYF.

CDR3 DNA sequence: TGTGCCAGCCGACGGGTTAACACTGAAGCTTTCTTT. This translates into CASRRVNTEAFF. The V and J genes are TRBV6-5 and TRBJ1-1, with D uncertain. Germline-derived CDR1 and CDR2 are MNHEY and SVGAGI. Trimming stripped 8 bases from V and 2 bases from J, with 9 bases between. The CDR3 is 12 residues long.

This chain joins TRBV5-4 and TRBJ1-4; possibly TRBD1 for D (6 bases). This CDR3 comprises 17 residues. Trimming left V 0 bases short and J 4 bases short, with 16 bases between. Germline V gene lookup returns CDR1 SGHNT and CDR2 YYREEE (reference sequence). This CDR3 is CASSLGTRGGVNEKLFF. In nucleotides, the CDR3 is TGTGCCAGCAGCTTGGGGACCAGAGGGGGAGTTAATGAAAAACTGTTTTTT.

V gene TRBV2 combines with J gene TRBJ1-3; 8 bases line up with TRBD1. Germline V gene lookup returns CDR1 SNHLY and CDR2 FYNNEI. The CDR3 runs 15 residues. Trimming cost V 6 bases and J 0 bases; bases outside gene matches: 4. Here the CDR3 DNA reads TGTGCCAGCAGGAGACAGGGGATCTCTGGAAACACCATATATTTT. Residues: CASRRQGISGNTIYF.

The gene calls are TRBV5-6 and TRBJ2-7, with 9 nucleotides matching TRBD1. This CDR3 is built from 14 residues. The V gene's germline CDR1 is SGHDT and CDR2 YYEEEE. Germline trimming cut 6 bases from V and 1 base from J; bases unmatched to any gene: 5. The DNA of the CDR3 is TGTGCCAGCAAATGGACAGGGGCGTCCTACGAGCAGTACTTC. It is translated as CASKWTGASYEQYF.